A single sample is the source of the 24 T cell receptor beta chains below, sequenced in a study of early T cells in non-severe SARS-CoV-2 infection (dated by TCRdb to the early 2020s). Libraries were prepared through 5' RACE. This sample was sequenced with a NextSeq 500. TCRdb took the public reads, trimmed them with fastp at Q25, ran MiXCR for clone calling and kept in-frame beta chains. Rows are combined by CDR3 protein, so each entry shows the most common genes and DNA. In this sample the table shows about 40,000 distinct CDR3 sequences, around a quarter of which occur a single time. Approximately 4.5% of the sample is in the top ten clones. Sequences were derived from whole blood, sampled at baseline. The receptors originated from an adult who was a healthcare worker with PCR-confirmed SARS-CoV-2 infection or an uninfected control (not recorded which).

This clonotype was recorded a few times. The chain couples TRBV7-6 to TRBJ1-4; D possibly corresponds to TRBD1 (5 bases). The CDR3 has 15 residues. Germline CDR1 reads SGHVS; CDR2 reads FNYEAQ. V was shortened by 3 bases and J by 6 bases, with 14 bases between the two germline ends. This CDR3 is CASSLRPGGDEKLFF. The CDR3 region has the DNA TGTGCCAGCAGCTTGAGACCGGGAGGGGATGAAAAACTGTTTTTT.

This chain uses TRBV20-1 with TRBJ2-7; D is undetermined. There are 13 residues in the CDR3. CDR1 and CDR2 from the germline V gene are DFQATT and SNEGSKA (reference sequence). The V end lost 2 bases, the J end lost 2 bases, and 10 bases lay between the germline ends. CDR3 loop: CSARIHGTYEQYF. CDR3 sequence (DNA): TGCAGTGCTAGAATTCATGGGACCTACGAGCAGTACTTC.

Only one count was recorded for this clonotype. The chain couples TRBV7-9 to TRBJ1-2; possible D gene TRBD1, 5 bases. This CDR3 has 14 residues. V lost 4 bases to trimming and J lost 1 base, with 10 bases between them. CDR1 and CDR2 from the germline V gene are SEHNR and FQNEAQ (reference sequence). The CDR3 is CASSSGGINYGYTF. The DNA of the CDR3 is TGTGCCAGCAGCTCCGGGGGGATTAACTATGGCTACACCTTC.

This clonotype was counted a few times. V is TRBV6-1 and J is TRBJ1-1; weak D call: TRBD1 (5 bases). Germline CDR1 MNHNS, CDR2 SASEGT. This CDR3 is 14 amino acids long. V lost 4 bases and J 4 bases, leaving 13 bases between the germline ends. The CDR3 nucleotides read TGTGCCAGCAGTGTACCGGGACCCGGCACTGAAGCTTTCTTT. This translates into CASSVPGPGTEAFF.

The V call is TRBV11-3, the J call TRBJ2-7, with D perhaps matching TRBD1 (6 bases). Trimming took 2 bases from V and 2 from J, leaving 7 bases between them. CDR3 length: 13 residues. Germline-derived CDR1 and CDR2 are SGHNT and YENEEA. CDR3 protein: CASSLTGTYEQYF. CDR3 in DNA: TGTGCCAGCAGCTTAACAGGGACCTACGAGCAGTACTTC.

This clonotype came up a few times. The CDR3, as DNA: TGTGCCAGCAGTGTGTATAGCAATCAGCCCCAGCATTTT. Its translation is CASSVYSNQPQHF. The rearrangement links TRBV2 to TRBJ1-5, with no clear D. The germline gives CDR1 SNHLY, CDR2 FYNNEI. The V gene lost 4 bases and the J gene lost 0 bases, with 4 bases spanning the gap. The CDR3 has 13 amino acids.

This clonotype was counted only a few times. The V gene is TRBV6-5, the J gene TRBJ2-7; 11 nucleotides agree with TRBD2. Germline V CDR1 and CDR2: MNHEY, SVGAGI. This CDR3 comprises 15 residues. V was clipped by 5 bases and J by 3 bases; unmatched bases: 6. CDR3 nucleotide sequence: TGTGCCAGCAGTGAACGGACTAGCGGGTTCTACGAGCAGTACTTC. As protein: CASSERTSGFYEQYF.

The V gene is TRBV7-6, the J gene TRBJ2-7; maybe TRBD1 (6 bases). The V end was cut by 3 bases, the J end by 1 base, with 13 bases between. This CDR3 is built from 15 residues. Germline V lookup: CDR1 SGHVS, CDR2 FNYEAQ. This chain's CDR3 is CASSFETGTSYEQYF. The CDR3 nucleotides are TGTGCCAGCAGCTTCGAAACAGGGACGTCCTACGAGCAGTACTTC.

This clonotype came up a few times. The V gene is TRBV7-6, the J gene TRBJ2-1; D might be TRBD1 (6 bases). This CDR3 spans 15 amino acids. CDR1 and CDR2 (germline): SGHVS, FNYEAQ. Trimming took 1 base from V and 2 from J, leaving 9 bases between them. CDR3 DNA: TGTGCCAGCAGCTTAGAGACAGGACCCTACAATGAGCAGTTCTTC. Translating gives CASSLETGPYNEQFF.

The chain uses TRBV30 and TRBJ2-1; TRBD1 agrees at 10 bases. This CDR3 is built from 17 residues. Looked up from germline, CDR1 is GTSNPN and CDR2 is SVGIG (reference sequence). The J segment lost 1 base and the V segment lost 3 bases, leaving 9 bases of the junction unmatched. Here the CDR3 reads CAWSRGGQGRSYNEQFF. The CDR3 nucleotides are TGTGCCTGGAGCCGAGGGGGACAGGGGAGATCCTACAATGAGCAGTTCTTC.

This clonotype has more than one count but fewer than ten. The chain has TRBV4-1 and TRBJ2-7; no firm D call. Per germline, CDR1 MGHRA and CDR2 YSYEKL. This CDR3 is built from 13 residues. The V gene lost 4 bases and the J gene lost 3 bases, with 10 bases spanning the gap. CDR3 bases: TGCGCCAGCAGCCCCCGGGTGAACTACGAGCAGTACTTC. Its protein product is CASSPRVNYEQYF.

This clonotype was observed a few times. This chain connects TRBV27 to TRBJ2-7; D ambiguous. This CDR3 spans 12 amino acids. Germline CDR1 reads MNHEY; CDR2 reads SMNVEV (reference sequence). V was shortened by 6 bases and J by 5 bases, with 11 bases between the two germline ends. The CDR3 coding sequence is TGTGCCAGCAGCCGATCGGGCCACGAGCAGTACTTC. This gives the protein CASSRSGHEQYF.

CDR3 DNA: TGTGCCAGCAGTTACAGGGTCGGTGGCACAGATACGCAGTATTTT. Protein: CASSYRVGGTDTQYF. V gene TRBV12-3 or TRBV12-4 combines with J gene TRBJ2-3; D is possibly TRBD1 (6 bases). CDR3 size: 15 residues. V was shortened by 4 bases and J by 1 base, with 12 bases between the two germline ends.

The chain carries TRBV19 and TRBJ2-2; TRBD1 might be the D (6 bases). Trimming removed 6 bases from V and 4 bases from J, with 18 bases in between. The CDR3 covers 16 residues. Per germline, CDR1 LNHDA and CDR2 SQIVND (reference sequence). The CDR3 DNA reads TGTGCCAGTAGCAGACCAGGGGATTTGGGCACCGGGGAGCTGTTTTTT. Its protein is CASSRPGDLGTGELFF.

This clonotype has just a few counts. V and J are TRBV6-2 or TRBV6-3 and TRBJ2-2, with 8 bases aligning to TRBD2. J gave up 0 bases and V 0 bases, and 3 bases lay outside the gene matches. The germline gives CDR1 MNHEY, CDR2 SVGEGT. CDR3 length: 17 amino acids. This CDR3 is CASSYSVTSANTGELFF. CDR3 sequence (DNA): TGTGCCAGCAGTTACTCTGTGACTAGCGCGAACACCGGGGAGCTGTTTTTT.

The V gene is TRBV20-1, the J gene TRBJ1-1, with D unresolved. From germline, CDR1 is DFQATT and CDR2 SNEGSKA (reference sequence). The V end was cut by 6 bases, the J end by 0 bases, with 14 bases between. The CDR3 is 14 amino acids. The CDR3 spells CSAPVSSMNTEAFF. In nucleotides, the CDR3 is TGCAGTGCCCCAGTGAGTTCAATGAACACTGAAGCTTTCTTT.

Of note for this clonotype: The junction and the germline gene differ at one end; a read error may be behind it. The chain is built from TRBV18 and TRBJ1-5; 9 bases are a match to TRBD1. Germline V gene lookup returns CDR1 KGHSH and CDR2 LQKENI. The CDR3 runs 13 residues. DNA of the CDR3: TGTGCCAGTTCACCCAGACAGGGGGAGCCCCAGCATTTT. Amino acid sequence: CASSPRQGEPQHF. Looking up the rest from reference TRBV18 and TRBJ1-5 gives the full variable domain: NAGVMQNPRHLVRRRGQEARLRCSPMKGHSHVYWYRQLPEEGLKFMVYLQKENIIDESGMPKERFSAEFPKEGPSILRIQQVVRGDSAAYFCASSPRQGEPQHFGDGTRLSIL.

V is TRBV3-1 and J is TRBJ2-1; D ambiguous. The CDR3 extends over 16 amino acids. V gave up 1 base and J gave up 4 bases, with 14 bases separating them. Germline CDR1 reads LGHDT; CDR2 reads YNNKEL (reference sequence). CDR3 residues: CASSQGVAIPYNEQFF. Written as DNA, the CDR3 is TGTGCCAGCAGCCAAGGGGTGGCCATTCCTTACAATGAGCAGTTCTTC.

This chain links TRBV10-3 with TRBJ2-7, with D hard to call. The germline V and J ends were trimmed by 4 bases and 0 bases, with 7 bases remaining between them. This CDR3 has 13 amino acids. Germline V gene lookup returns CDR1 ENHRY and CDR2 SYGVKD. The chain's CDR3 is CAISGEDSYEQYF. The DNA for the CDR3 is TGTGCCATCAGTGGGGAAGACTCCTACGAGCAGTACTTC.

By sample share, this clonotype is medium-sized. V and J are TRBV5-8 and TRBJ2-7; D gene ambiguous. CDR1 and CDR2 from the germline V gene are SGHTS and YDEGEE. Trimming shortened V by 3 bases and J by 1 base, and 5 bases separated the two germline ends. CDR3 size: 12 residues. CDR3 nucleotides: TGTGCCAGCAGCTCCGCTTCCTACGAGCAGTACTTC. It codes for CASSSASYEQYF.

This clonotype was counted a few times. The chain uses TRBV4-1 and TRBJ2-6; 10 positions agree with TRBD1. Germline loops: CDR1 MGHRA, CDR2 YSYEKL. Losses at the gene ends were 0 bases for V and 3 bases for J; bases not matched to a gene: 5. The CDR3 runs to 18 residues. CDR3 bases: TGCGCCAGCAGCCAAGATCCGGACAGGGGGTTTGGGGCCAACGTCCTGACTTTC. Amino acids: CASSQDPDRGFGANVLTF.

The V and J genes are TRBV13 and TRBJ1-3; 7 bases are shared with TRBD1. Germline trimming cut 1 base from V and 0 bases from J; bases unmatched to any gene: 6. The germline V gene encodes CDR1 PRHDT and CDR2 FYEKMQ (reference sequence). The CDR3 is 17 residues long. In DNA, the CDR3 is TGTGCCAGCAGCTTAGCGGAGACAGGGTTCTCTGGAAACACCATATATTTT. The encoded protein is CASSLAETGFSGNTIYF.

This clonotype was seen more than once but under ten times. The CDR3 DNA is TGTGCCAGCAGCTTAAAACCGGGACTAGCGGCTTACAATGAGCAGTTCTTC. It yields the protein CASSLKPGLAAYNEQFF. The chain couples TRBV7-9 to TRBJ2-1, with 11 bases fitting TRBD2. V lost 2 bases, J lost 4 bases, and 7 bases stayed unmatched. Germline V gene lookup returns CDR1 SEHNR and CDR2 FQNEAQ (reference sequence). The CDR3 runs to 17 residues. Combining the CDR3 with reference TRBV7-9 and TRBJ2-1 gives the whole variable domain DTGVSQNPRHKITKRGQNVTFRCDPISEHNRLYWYRQTLGQGPEFLTYFQNEAQLEKSRLLSDRFSAERPKGSFSTLEIQRTEQGDSAMYLCASSLKPGLAAYNEQFFGPGTRLTVL.

This clonotype was recorded a few times. The gene calls are TRBV20-1 and TRBJ1-2, with 9 bases identical to TRBD1. CDR1 DFQATT and CDR2 SNEGSKA come from the germline V gene (reference sequence). The CDR3 spans 14 residues. The V segment lost 4 bases and the J segment 4 bases; nucleotides outside the gene matches: 7. CDR3 in amino acids: CSATDRGSSYGYTF. In DNA form, the CDR3 reads TGCAGTGCTACAGACAGGGGGAGTAGCTATGGCTACACCTTC.